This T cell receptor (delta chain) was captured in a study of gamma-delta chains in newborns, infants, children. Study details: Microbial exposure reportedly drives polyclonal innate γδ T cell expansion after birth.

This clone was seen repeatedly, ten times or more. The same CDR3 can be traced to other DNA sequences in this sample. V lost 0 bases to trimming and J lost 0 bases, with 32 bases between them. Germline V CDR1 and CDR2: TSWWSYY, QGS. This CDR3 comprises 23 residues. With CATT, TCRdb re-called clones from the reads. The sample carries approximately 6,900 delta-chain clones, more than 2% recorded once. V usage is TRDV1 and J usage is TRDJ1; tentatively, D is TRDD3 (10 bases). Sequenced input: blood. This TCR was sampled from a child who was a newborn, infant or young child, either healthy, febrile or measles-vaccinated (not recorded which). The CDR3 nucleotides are TGTGCTCTTGGGGAACTACCGGCCTTCCTACCGCTGGGGGATAGGGGCAACACCGATAAACTCATCTTT. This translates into CALGELPAFLPLGDRGNTDKLIF.